Listed here are 22 T cell receptor beta chains from one sample, sequenced in a study of Graves' ophthalmopathy and Graves' hyperthyroidism. RNA transcripts were the template, and TCR beta CDR3 regions were amplified from them. First-round RT-PCR employed HTBI primers, with a second-round multiplex PCR after it. TCRdb re-called the multiplex PCR reads through MiXCR, storing one row per CDR3 protein. Here the sample spans about 1.1 million distinct CDR3 sequences, about two fifths being singletons. The sequenced sample consisted of peripheral blood or thyroid tissue (not recorded which). These receptors all come from an adult man with Graves' hyperthyroidism.

The table lists this clonotype with many counts. The gene calls are TRBV19 and TRBJ2-7, with D possibly TRBD2 on 6 matching bases. The CDR3 has 15 amino acids. Between the trimmed V and J ends, which lost 5 bases and 3 bases, there was a span of 17 bases. CDR1 LNHDA and CDR2 SQIVND come from the germline V gene (reference sequence). Here the CDR3 DNA reads TGTGCCAGTAGTTCACAAGCCGGGAGAAACTACGAGCAGTACTTC. It yields the protein CASSSQAGRNYEQYF.

Comments on this clonotype: The junction departs from germline at one end; a sequencing error may be responsible. This CDR3 is CASSQGGAAPILAATSRYGYTF. In DNA, the CDR3 is TGCGCCAGCAGCCAAGGTGGGGCGGCCCCAATCCTCGCGGCCACCTCGCGCTATGGCTACACCTTC. This chain uses TRBV7-9 with TRBJ1-2, with TRBD1 as a possible D gene (5 bases). This CDR3 region has 22 residues. Germline V gene sequence: CDR1 SEHNR, CDR2 FQNEAQ (reference sequence).

This clonotype was seen at least ten times. The chain joins TRBV28 to TRBJ1-1, with D possibly being TRBD1 (6 bases). The CDR3 loop spans 14 amino acids. CDR1 is MDHEN and CDR2 is SYDVKM in the germline V gene. Trimming removed 6 bases at V and 0 bases at J, with 11 bases between. The CDR3 DNA sequence: TGTGCCAGCAGCCCAGGGGCGCTGAACACTGAAGCTTTCTTT. It encodes CASSPGALNTEAFF.

This clonotype was observed a few times. This chain joins TRBV4-1 and TRBJ2-7; D call uncertain. The germline V gene has CDR1 MGHRA and CDR2 YSYEKL. The V and J ends lost 1 base and 1 base respectively, with 11 bases between them. The CDR3 is 15 residues long. The chain's CDR3 is CASSQGTKWSYEQYF. In DNA, the CDR3 is TGCGCCAGCAGCCAAGGAACCAAATGGTCCTACGAGCAGTACTTC.

Many counts were recorded for this clonotype. The chain carries TRBV6-6 and TRBJ2-7; either TRBD1 or TRBD2 may fit D (5 bases each). From germline, CDR1 is MNHNY and CDR2 SVGAGI (reference sequence). The V end lost 8 bases, the J end lost 2 bases, and 10 bases lay between the germline ends. CDR3 length: 12 residues. The CDR3 loop is CASRDETYEQYF. DNA for the CDR3: TGTGCCAGCCGGGACGAGACCTACGAGCAGTACTTC.

The J gene is TRBJ1-3, the V gene TRBV27; D is uncertain. The CDR3 totals 14 residues. From germline, CDR1 is MNHEY and CDR2 SMNVEV (reference sequence). V was cut by 8 bases and J by 0 bases, with 11 bases left in between. In DNA, the CDR3 is TGTGCCAGCCAGTCGCGAAGCTCTGGAAACACCATATATTTT. Protein sequence: CASQSRSSGNTIYF.

This clonotype was counted ten times or more. The chain is built from TRBV7-8 and TRBJ2-5, with D possibly being TRBD1 or TRBD2 (6 bases each). This CDR3 region has 15 residues. CDR1 is SGHVS, CDR2 FQNEAQ, per germline. V lost 4 bases and J lost 2, with 14 bases in between. CDR3 protein: CASSSAPGAQETQYF. In DNA, the CDR3 is TGTGCCAGCAGCTCCGCCCCGGGGGCTCAAGAGACCCAGTACTTC.

This clonotype has a handful of counts. The gene calls are TRBV6-5 and TRBJ1-5; no clear D gene. This CDR3 comprises 17 residues. V dropped 6 bases and J dropped 0 bases, with 18 bases sitting between them. CDR1 MNHEY and CDR2 SVGAGI come from the germline V gene. CDR3 region: CASRSRSGTDSNQPQHF. The DNA of the CDR3 is TGTGCCAGCAGGAGCCGGTCGGGCACGGATAGCAATCAGCCCCAGCATTTT.

V and J are TRBV19 and TRBJ1-5, with TRBD1 identical over 7 bases. This CDR3 has 16 residues. V shed 3 bases and J 2 bases; nucleotides not matched to a gene: 7. Germline V gene data show CDR1 as LNHDA and CDR2 as SQIVND (reference sequence). CDR3 in amino acids: CASSMRGLGGNQPQHF. The CDR3, as DNA: TGTGCCAGTAGTATGAGGGGGCTCGGGGGCAATCAGCCCCAGCATTTT.

The gene calls are TRBV29-1 and TRBJ1-5; 10 bases map to TRBD1. TRBJ2-5 matches the DNA end more closely, so the J call is doubtful. This CDR3 has 14 residues. The germline V gene encodes CDR1 SQVTM and CDR2 ANQGSEA. In nucleotides, the CDR3 is TGCAGCGTAGCCGGGACAGGGGCCAATCAGCCCCAGTACTTC. Its protein product is CSVAGTGANQPQYF.

This chain connects TRBV15 to TRBJ1-5, with TRBD1 matching 7 bases. CDR1 is LNHNV, CDR2 YYDKDF, per germline (reference sequence). The CDR3 has 14 residues. The trim removed 9 bases at V and 7 bases at J, leaving 12 bases unmatched. The CDR3, as DNA: TGTGCCACTCAAAAACAGGGGATCACGCAGCCCCAGCATTTT. This gives the protein CATQKQGITQPQHF.

This clonotype was observed a handful of times. CDR3 sequence reads: CASRKMSGTQETQYF. The CDR3 DNA reads TGTGCCAGCAGGAAAATGAGCGGGACCCAAGAGACCCAGTACTTC. The rearrangement links TRBV14 to TRBJ2-5, with TRBD2 matching over 7 bases. The germline gives CDR1 SGHDN, CDR2 FVKESK. Trimming cost V 6 bases and J 1 base; bases outside gene matches: 8. The CDR3 is 15 residues long.

Ten or more counts support this clonotype. The rearrangement uses TRBV20-1 and TRBJ1-6, with a tentative D call TRBD1 (5 bases). Germline CDR1 and CDR2: DFQATT and SNEGSKA (reference sequence). The CDR3 loop spans 16 amino acids. The V and J ends lost 7 bases and 7 bases respectively, with 23 bases between them. CDR3 coding DNA: TGCAGTGTTCCACCGGGACGCAGCTTATACAATTCACCCCTCCACTTT. Protein sequence: CSVPPGRSLYNSPLHF.

This clonotype has at least ten counts. The chain recombines TRBV24-1 with TRBJ2-2, with no clear D. Between the trimmed V and J ends, which lost 4 bases and 3 bases, there was a span of 2 bases. The CDR3 extends over 12 amino acids. Germline assignment: CDR1 KGHDR and CDR2 SFDVKD. CDR3 in amino acids: CATSDDTGELFF. The DNA for the CDR3 is TGTGCCACCAGTGACGACACCGGGGAGCTGTTTTTT.

This rearrangement joins TRBV30 to TRBJ1-4; 7 positions match TRBD1. Looked up from germline, CDR1 is GTSNPN and CDR2 is SVGIG (reference sequence). CDR3 length equals 12 residues. The V segment lost 5 bases and the J segment 6 bases; nucleotides outside the gene matches: 3. In DNA form, the CDR3 reads TGTGCCTGGCGACAGGGCTATGAAAAACTGTTTTTT. It codes for CAWRQGYEKLFF.

The chain couples TRBV29-1 to TRBJ1-1; 12 nucleotides match TRBD1. V was pared by 4 bases and J by 7 bases, with 4 bases of the junction left unmatched. The CDR3 has 13 residues. Per the germline V gene, CDR1 is SQVTM and CDR2 is ANQGSEA. Here the CDR3 reads CSVGGQGAFEAFF. DNA of the CDR3: TGCAGCGTTGGGGGACAGGGGGCATTTGAAGCTTTCTTT.

This clonotype was picked up many times. CDR3 nucleotides: TGTGCCACCTCGTCCGTTGGAGGGGAAGAGACCCAGTACTTC. It yields the protein CATSSVGGEETQYF. V gene TRBV25-1 combines with J gene TRBJ2-5, with D maybe TRBD2 (6 bases). V lost 10 bases to trimming and J lost 3 bases, with 18 bases between them. This CDR3 has 14 amino acids. Per germline, CDR1 MGHDK and CDR2 SYGVNS.

This sequence joins TRBV6-5 and TRBJ1-1, with a possible D match to TRBD1 (5 bases). Germline CDR1 and CDR2: MNHEY and SVGAGI. CDR3 length: 15 amino acids. The V gene lost 6 bases and the J gene lost 4 bases, with 18 bases spanning the gap. CDR3 region: CASSSGTALGTEAFF. The CDR3 coding sequence is TGTGCCAGCAGCTCGGGGACGGCCTTGGGCACTGAAGCTTTCTTT.

J is TRBJ1-1 and V is TRBV2; D gene ambiguous. CDR3 length: 13 residues. With 5 bases removed from V and 10 bases from J, the gap between germline ends came to 17 bases. The V gene's germline CDR1 is SNHLY and CDR2 FYNNEI. The CDR3 DNA follows: TGTGCCAGCAGTTACGGGCAACGGTGGAGAGCTTTCTTT. Protein product: CASSYGQRWRAFF.

This clonotype was counted a few times. V gene TRBV2 combines with J gene TRBJ1-2; no clear D. CDR1 and CDR2 from the germline V gene are SNHLY and FYNNEI. CDR3 size: 16 residues. Deletions cut 4 bases from V and 0 bases from J, with 15 bases between. The CDR3 sequence is CASSVEAAAPNYGYTF. In DNA, the CDR3 is TGTGCCAGCAGTGTAGAGGCGGCAGCGCCTAACTATGGCTACACCTTC. The variable domain in full, completed from reference TRBV2 and TRBJ1-2, reads EPEVTQTPSHQVTQMGQEVILRCVPISNHLYFYWYRQILGQKVEFLVSFYNNEISEKSEIFDDQFSVERPDGSNFTLKIRSTKLEDSAMYFCASSVEAAAPNYGYTFGSGTRLTVV.

The J gene is TRBJ1-6, the V gene TRBV12-3 or TRBV12-4, with 7 bases aligning to TRBD1. J lost 15 bases, V lost 2 bases, and 13 bases had no gene match. CDR3 length: 15 residues. CDR3 nucleotide sequence: TGTGCCAGCAGTTTATCCGGGACAGTCAATTCGGGCCTCCACTTT. Translation: CASSLSGTVNSGLHF.

This clonotype has more than one count but fewer than ten. The V gene is TRBV7-9, the J gene TRBJ1-2; D not resolved. CDR1 SEHNR and CDR2 FQNEAQ come from the germline V gene (reference sequence). Trimming took 4 bases from V and 0 from J, leaving 9 bases between them. The CDR3 consists of 14 residues. The CDR3 is CASSSGVTNYGYTF. CDR3 DNA sequence: TGTGCCAGCAGCTCCGGGGTGACTAACTATGGCTACACCTTC.